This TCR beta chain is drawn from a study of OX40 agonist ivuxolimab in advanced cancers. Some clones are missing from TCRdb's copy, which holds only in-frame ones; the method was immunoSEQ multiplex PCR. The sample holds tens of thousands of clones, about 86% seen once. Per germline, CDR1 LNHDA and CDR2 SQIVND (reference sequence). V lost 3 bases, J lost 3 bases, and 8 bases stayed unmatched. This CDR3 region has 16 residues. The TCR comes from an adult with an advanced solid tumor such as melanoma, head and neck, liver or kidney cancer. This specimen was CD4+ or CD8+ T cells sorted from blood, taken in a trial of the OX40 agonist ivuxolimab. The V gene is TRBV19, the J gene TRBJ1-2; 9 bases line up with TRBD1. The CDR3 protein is CASSMGNRGPDYGYTF. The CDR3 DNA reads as TGTGCCAGTAGTATGGGGAACAGGGGGCCGGACTATGGCTACACCTTC.